These T cell receptor beta chains were read from a single sample in a study of blood T cell repertoires in COVID-19. Using immunoSEQ multiplex PCR, the repertoire was profiled, and TCRdb retains in-frame clones only, with some absent. The sample includes over 70,000 clones, 80% to 85% of them seen just once. Specimen: peripheral blood. Source of these receptors: a human donor in a cohort sampled during active COVID-19. The CDR3 runs from the conserved cysteine through the conserved F or W. A D gene is named only where the DNA matches it firmly. Where a row states a size, it is once, few, many or the class of an expanded clone; other rows omit it.

TRBV4-1	TRBJ2-2	TRBD1	.	CASSLYRDSYTGELFF	TGCGCCAGCAGCCTCTACCGGGACAGCTACACCGGGGAGCTGTTTTTT
TRBV2	TRBJ1-4	TRBD1	.	CASSEGPGGREKLFF	TGTGCCAGCAGTGAAGGGCCAGGGGGCCGGGAAAAACTGTTTTTT
TRBV4-3	TRBJ2-1	.	.	CASSQEWRLEQFF	TGCGCCAGCAGCCAAGAGTGGAGGCTTGAGCAGTTCTTC
TRBV7-7	TRBJ2-1	TRBD2	.	CASSLGLAGVNEQFF	TGTGCCAGCAGTTTGGGACTAGCGGGGGTCAATGAGCAGTTCTTC
TRBV7-9	TRBJ2-3	TRBD2	.	CASSFVGIAGSTDTQYF	TGTGCCAGCAGCTTTGTGGGTATAGCGGGGAGCACAGATACGCAGTATTTT
TRBV24-1	TRBJ2-3	.	.	CATSDSGLRLTDTQYF	TGTGCCACCAGTGATTCCGGGCTCAGACTAACAGATACGCAGTATTTT
TRBV4-3	TRBJ1-2	TRBD1	.	CASSHAEDRGRTF	TGCGCCAGCAGCCACGCAGAAGACAGGGGGCGTACCTTC
TRBV28	TRBJ2-7	TRBD1	.	CATHDRALYEQYF	TGTGCCACCCACGACAGGGCTCTTTACGAGCAGTACTTC
TRBV14	TRBJ1-2	.	.	CASSQRPGPTGGYTF	TGTGCCAGCAGCCAACGGCCTGGGCCTACGGGAGGCTACACCTTC
TRBV7-9	TRBJ2-7	.	.	CASSLNFGDSSYEQYF	TGTGCCAGCAGCTTAAACTTCGGGGATAGCTCCTACGAGCAGTACTTC
TRBV10-3	TRBJ1-3	.	few	CAISDQAGNTIYF	TGTGCCATCAGTGACCAGGCTGGAAACACCATATATTTT
TRBV7-9	TRBJ2-3	TRBD2	.	CASSPPGLAGGSTDTQYF	TGTGCCAGCAGCCCCCCGGGACTAGCGGGCGGGAGCACAGATACGCAGTATTTT
TRBV19	TRBJ1-5	TRBD1	.	CASSKTGGGRNQPQHF	TGTGCCAGTAGTAAGACAGGGGGAGGTCGCAATCAGCCCCAGCATTTT
TRBV4-2	TRBJ2-1	.	.	CASSQRGGDRGFYEQFF	TGTGCCAGCAGCCAGCGGGGGGGAGACAGGGGTTTCTATGAGCAGTTCTTC
TRBV19	TRBJ2-2	TRBD1	.	CASSIGQGNTGELFF	TGTGCCAGTAGTATAGGACAGGGTAACACCGGGGAGCTGTTTTTT
TRBV19	TRBJ2-1	TRBD2	.	CASSILLAGRYNEQFF	TGTGCCAGTAGTATTCTCCTAGCGGGTCGCTACAATGAGCAGTTCTTC
TRBV5-1	TRBJ2-1	TRBD2	.	CASSTLAGGYNEQFF	TGCGCCAGCAGCACACTAGCGGGGGGATACAATGAGCAGTTCTTC
TRBV12-3/TRBV12-4	TRBJ2-5	.	.	CASSSGLQETQYF	TGTGCCAGCAGTTCAGGGCTGCAAGAGACCCAGTACTTC
TRBV7-9	TRBJ1-4	.	.	CASSLSAGAPNEKLFF	TGTGCCAGCAGCTTATCCGCAGGGGCGCCTAATGAAAAACTGTTTTTT
TRBV3-1/TRBV3-2	TRBJ2-1	.	.	CASRGGVEQFF	TGTGCCAGCCGTGGGGGCGTTGAGCAGTTCTTC
TRBV4-1	TRBJ2-3	TRBD2	.	CASTLTAGGRDTQYF	TGCGCCAGCACCCTAACAGCGGGGGGGCGGGATACGCAGTATTTT
TRBV29-1	TRBJ2-1	.	.	CSVDGGYNEQFF	TGCAGCGTTGATGGCGGGTACAATGAGCAGTTCTTC
TRBV3-1/TRBV3-2	TRBJ1-1	.	.	CASSSRGGTEAFF	TGTGCCAGCAGCTCGAGAGGCGGGACTGAAGCTTTCTTT
TRBV19	TRBJ1-1	.	.	CASSILGTIEAFF	TGTGCCAGTAGTATTTTGGGGACAATTGAAGCTTTCTTT